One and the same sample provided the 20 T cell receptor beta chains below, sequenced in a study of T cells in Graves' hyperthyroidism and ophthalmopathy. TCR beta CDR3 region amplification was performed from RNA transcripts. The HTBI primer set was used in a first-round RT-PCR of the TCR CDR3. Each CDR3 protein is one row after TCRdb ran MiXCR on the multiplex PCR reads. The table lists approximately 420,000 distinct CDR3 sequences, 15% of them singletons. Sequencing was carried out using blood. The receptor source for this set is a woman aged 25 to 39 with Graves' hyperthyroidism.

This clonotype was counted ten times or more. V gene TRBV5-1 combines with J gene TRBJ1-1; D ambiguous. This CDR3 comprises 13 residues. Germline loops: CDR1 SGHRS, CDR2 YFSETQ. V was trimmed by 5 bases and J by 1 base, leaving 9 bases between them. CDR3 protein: CASRLQENTEAFF. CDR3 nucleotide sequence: TGCGCCAGCAGACTACAAGAGAACACTGAAGCTTTCTTT.

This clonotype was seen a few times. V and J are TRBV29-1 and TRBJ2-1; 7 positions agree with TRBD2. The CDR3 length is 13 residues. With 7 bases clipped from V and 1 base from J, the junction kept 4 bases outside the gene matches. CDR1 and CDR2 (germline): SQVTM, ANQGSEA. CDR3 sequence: CSGRRGSYNEQFF. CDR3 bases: TGCAGCGGGCGGCGGGGGTCCTACAATGAGCAGTTCTTC.

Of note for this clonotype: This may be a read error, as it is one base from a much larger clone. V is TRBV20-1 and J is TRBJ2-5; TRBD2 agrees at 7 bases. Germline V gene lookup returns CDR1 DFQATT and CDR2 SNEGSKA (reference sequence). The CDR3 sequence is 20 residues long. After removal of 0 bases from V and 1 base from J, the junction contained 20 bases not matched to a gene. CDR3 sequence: CSARDLGGSTAGRAQETQYF. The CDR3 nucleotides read TGCAGTGCTAGAGATTTGGGAGGTTCGACGGCAGGGAGGGCCCAAGAGACCCAGTACTTC.

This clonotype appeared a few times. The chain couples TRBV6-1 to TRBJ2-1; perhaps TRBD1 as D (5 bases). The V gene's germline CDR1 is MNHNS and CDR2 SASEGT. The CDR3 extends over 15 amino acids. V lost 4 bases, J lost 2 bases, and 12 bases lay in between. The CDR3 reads CASSADIGAYNEQFF. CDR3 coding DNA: TGTGCCAGCAGTGCGGACATAGGCGCCTACAATGAGCAGTTCTTC.

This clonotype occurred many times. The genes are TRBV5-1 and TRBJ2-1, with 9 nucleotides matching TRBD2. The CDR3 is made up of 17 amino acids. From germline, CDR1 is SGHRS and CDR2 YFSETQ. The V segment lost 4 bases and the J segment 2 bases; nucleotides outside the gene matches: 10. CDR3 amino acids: CASSPRLAASAYNEQFF. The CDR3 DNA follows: TGCGCCAGCAGCCCCAGACTAGCGGCGAGCGCCTACAATGAGCAGTTCTTC.

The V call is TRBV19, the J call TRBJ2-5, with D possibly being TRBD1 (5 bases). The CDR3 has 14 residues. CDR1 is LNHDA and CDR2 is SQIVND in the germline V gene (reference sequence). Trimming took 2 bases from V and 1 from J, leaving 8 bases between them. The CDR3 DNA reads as TGTGCCAGTAGTATACCAGGGATCCAAGAGACCCAGTACTTC. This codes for CASSIPGIQETQYF.

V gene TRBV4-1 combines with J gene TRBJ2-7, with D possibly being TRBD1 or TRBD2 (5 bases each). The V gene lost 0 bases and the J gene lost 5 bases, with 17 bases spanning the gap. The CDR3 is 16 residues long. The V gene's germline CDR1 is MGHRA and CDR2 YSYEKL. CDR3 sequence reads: CASSQDKWGSRNEQYF. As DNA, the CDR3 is TGCGCCAGCAGCCAAGATAAGTGGGGGAGCCGCAACGAGCAGTACTTC.

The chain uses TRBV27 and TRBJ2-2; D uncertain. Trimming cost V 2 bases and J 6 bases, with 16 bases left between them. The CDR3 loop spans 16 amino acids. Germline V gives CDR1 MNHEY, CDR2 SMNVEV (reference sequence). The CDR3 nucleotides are TGTGCCAGCAGTTTAAGGAGTTTGTGGGAAGCCGGGGAGCTGTTTTTT. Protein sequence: CASSLRSLWEAGELFF.

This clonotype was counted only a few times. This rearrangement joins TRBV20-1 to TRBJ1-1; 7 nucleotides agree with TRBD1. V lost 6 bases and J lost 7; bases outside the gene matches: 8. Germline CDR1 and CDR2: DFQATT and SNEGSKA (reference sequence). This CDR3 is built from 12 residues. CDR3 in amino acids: CSAQYRGGEAFF. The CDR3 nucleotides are TGCAGTGCCCAATACAGGGGAGGTGAAGCTTTCTTT.

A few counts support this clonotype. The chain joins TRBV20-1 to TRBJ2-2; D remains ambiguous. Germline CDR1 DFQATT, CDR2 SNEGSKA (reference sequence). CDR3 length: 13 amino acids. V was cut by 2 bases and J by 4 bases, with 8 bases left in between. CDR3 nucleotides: TGCAGTGCTAGATTCGGTCCCACCGGGGAGCTGTTTTTT. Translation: CSARFGPTGELFF.

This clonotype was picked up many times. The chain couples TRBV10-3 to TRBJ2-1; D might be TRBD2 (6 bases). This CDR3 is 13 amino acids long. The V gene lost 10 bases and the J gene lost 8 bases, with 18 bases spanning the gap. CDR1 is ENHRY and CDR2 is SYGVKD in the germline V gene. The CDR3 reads CATLATRSDEQFF. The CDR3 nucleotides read TGTGCCACCCTAGCGACCCGGTCGGATGAGCAGTTCTTC.

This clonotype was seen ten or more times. The CDR3 DNA follows: TGCGCCAGCAGCTTAATGGCGGGAGGGCCGGAGACCCAGTACTTC. Protein sequence: CASSLMAGGPETQYF. This chain joins TRBV5-1 and TRBJ2-5, with 9 nucleotides matching TRBD2. Germline lookup yields CDR1 SGHRS and CDR2 YFSETQ. This CDR3 has 15 amino acids. The trim removed 2 bases at V and 5 bases at J, leaving 7 bases unmatched.

DNA of the CDR3: TGTGCCAGCAGTGAAACTGGATACAAAGGAGATACGCAGTATTTT. Translation gives CASSETGYKGDTQYF. This chain links TRBV6-1 with TRBJ2-3; D remains ambiguous. Germline V CDR1 and CDR2: MNHNS, SASEGT. The CDR3 loop spans 15 amino acids. The V and J ends lost 2 bases and 5 bases respectively, with 14 bases between them.

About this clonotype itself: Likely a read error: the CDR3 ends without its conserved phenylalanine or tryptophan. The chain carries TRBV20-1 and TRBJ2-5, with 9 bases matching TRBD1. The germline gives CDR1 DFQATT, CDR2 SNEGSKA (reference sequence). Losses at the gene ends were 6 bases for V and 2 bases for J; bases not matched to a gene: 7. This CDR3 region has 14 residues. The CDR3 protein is CSAQPGTGQETQYL. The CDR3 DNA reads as TGCAGTGCCCAACCTGGGACAGGGCAAGAGACCCAGTACCTC.

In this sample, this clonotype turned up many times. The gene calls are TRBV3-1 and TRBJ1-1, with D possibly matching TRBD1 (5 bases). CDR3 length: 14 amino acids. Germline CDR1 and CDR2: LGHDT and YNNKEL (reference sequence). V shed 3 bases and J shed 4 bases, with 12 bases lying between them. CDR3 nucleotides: TGTGCCAGCAGCCACGGGGGGGAGGGCACTGAAGCTTTCTTT. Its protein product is CASSHGGEGTEAFF.

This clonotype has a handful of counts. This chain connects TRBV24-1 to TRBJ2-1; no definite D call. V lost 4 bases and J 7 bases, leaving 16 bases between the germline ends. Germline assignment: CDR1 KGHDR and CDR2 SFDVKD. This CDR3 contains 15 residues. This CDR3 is CATSDIRGRVNEQFF. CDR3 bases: TGTGCCACCAGTGACATTCGTGGTCGGGTAAATGAGCAGTTCTTC.

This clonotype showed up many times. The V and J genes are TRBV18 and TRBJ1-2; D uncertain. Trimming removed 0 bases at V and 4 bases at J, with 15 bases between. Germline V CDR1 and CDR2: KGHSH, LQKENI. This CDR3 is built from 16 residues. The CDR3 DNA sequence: TGTGCCAGCTCACCACCGGTATGGAATAGTCCCTATGGCTACACCTTC. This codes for CASSPPVWNSPYGYTF.

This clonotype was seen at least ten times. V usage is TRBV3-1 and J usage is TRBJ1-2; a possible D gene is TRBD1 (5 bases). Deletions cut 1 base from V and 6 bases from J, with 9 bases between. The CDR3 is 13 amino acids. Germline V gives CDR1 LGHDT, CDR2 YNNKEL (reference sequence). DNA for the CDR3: TGTGCCAGCAGCCAAGTAACAGGAAATGGCTACACCTTC. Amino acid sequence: CASSQVTGNGYTF.

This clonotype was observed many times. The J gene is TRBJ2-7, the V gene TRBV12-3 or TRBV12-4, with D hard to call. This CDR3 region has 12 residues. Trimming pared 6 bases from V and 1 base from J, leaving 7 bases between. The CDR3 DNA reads TGTGCCAGCAGCCGTGAATCCTACGAGCAGTACTTC. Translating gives CASSRESYEQYF.

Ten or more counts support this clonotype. CDR3: CASSFGTGGPGANVLTF. CDR3 DNA sequence: TGTGCCAGCAGTTTCGGGACAGGGGGCCCTGGGGCCAACGTCCTGACTTTC. The gene calls are TRBV28 and TRBJ2-6; 12 nucleotides align to TRBD1. This CDR3 comprises 17 residues. The trim removed 3 bases at V and 2 bases at J, leaving 2 bases unmatched. Per germline, CDR1 MDHEN and CDR2 SYDVKM. Supplemented by reference TRBV28 and TRBJ2-6, the full variable domain reads DVKVTQSSRYLVKRTGEKVFLECVQDMDHENMFWYRQDPGLGLRLIYFSYDVKMKEKGDIPEGYSVSREKKERFSLILESASTNQTSMYLCASSFGTGGPGANVLTFGAGSRLTVL.